Shown below are 31 T cell receptor beta chains from a single sample sequenced in a study of OX40 agonist ivuxolimab in advanced cancers. The assay was immunoSEQ multiplex PCR, and TCRdb's table has in-frame clones only and misses some. The table shows about 64,000 clones, with under 90% occurring only once. Here the sequenced sample was CD4+ or CD8+ T cells sorted from blood, taken in a trial of the OX40 agonist ivuxolimab. All receptors come from an adult with an advanced solid tumor such as melanoma, head and neck, liver or kidney cancer.

The rearrangement links TRBV27 to TRBJ1-4; D ambiguous. With 1 base removed from V and 8 bases from J, the gap between germline ends came to 14 bases. Germline V gene sequence: CDR1 MNHEY, CDR2 SMNVEV (reference sequence). The CDR3 totals 15 residues. Here the CDR3 reads CASSLLPGLGEKLFF. Here the CDR3 DNA reads TGTGCCAGCAGTTTATTGCCGGGGTTAGGCGAAAAACTGTTTTTT.

The chain carries TRBV6-5 and TRBJ2-5, with D possibly TRBD1 on 5 matching bases. This CDR3 spans 14 amino acids. Trimming stripped 2 bases from V and 1 base from J, with 8 bases between. Per germline, CDR1 MNHEY and CDR2 SVGAGI. The CDR3 spells CASSYVGAQETQYF. The CDR3 DNA reads TGTGCCAGCAGTTACGTAGGGGCCCAAGAGACCCAGTACTTC.

This clone was counted a few times. The chain couples TRBV19 to TRBJ2-7, with TRBD1 identical over 7 bases. Germline assignment: CDR1 LNHDA and CDR2 SQIVND (reference sequence). V trimming: 6 bases; J trimming: 3 bases; junction bases outside the gene matches: 11. The CDR3 consists of 15 residues. CDR3 sequence reads: CASRGWTGVYYEQYF. CDR3 nucleotide sequence: TGTGCCAGTAGGGGATGGACAGGCGTTTACTACGAGCAGTACTTC.

The V and J genes are TRBV30 and TRBJ1-2; D remains unclear. In germline, CDR1 is GTSNPN, CDR2 SVGIG (reference sequence). Deletions cut 2 bases from V and 0 bases from J, with 16 bases between. The CDR3 is made up of 16 amino acids. CDR3 region: CAWSLPGSQANYGYTF. CDR3 nucleotides: TGTGCCTGGAGTTTACCGGGTTCCCAAGCTAACTATGGCTACACCTTC. Full variable domain (rest looked up from reference TRBV30 and TRBJ1-2): SQTIHQWPATLVQPVGSPLSLECTVEGTSNPNLYWYRQAAGRGLQLLFYSVGIGQISSEVPQNLSASRPQDRQFILSSKKLLLSDSGFYLCAWSLPGSQANYGYTFGSGTRLTVV.

CDR3: CASSEARRTGGPPTQYF. The CDR3 nucleotides read TGTGCCAGCAGTGAAGCGCGGCGGACGGGGGGTCCCCCTACGCAGTATTTT. This rearrangement joins TRBV2 to TRBJ2-3; TRBD2 matches 7 bases. This CDR3 is 17 amino acids long. The ends lost 0 bases at V and 8 bases at J; junction bases unmatched: 14. Germline V gene lookup returns CDR1 SNHLY and CDR2 FYNNEI. The whole variable domain, filled in from reference TRBV2 and TRBJ2-3, reads EPEVTQTPSHQVTQMGQEVILRCVPISNHLYFYWYRQILGQKVEFLVSFYNNEISEKSEIFDDQFSVERPDGSNFTLKIRSTKLEDSAMYFCASSEARRTGGPPTQYFGPGTRLTVL.

This chain connects TRBV25-1 to TRBJ2-3, with D maybe TRBD1 (5 bases). V lost 7 bases, J lost 4 bases, and 9 bases lay in between. Per germline, CDR1 MGHDK and CDR2 SYGVNS. This CDR3 region has 12 residues. CDR3 in amino acids: CASNRMADTQYF. DNA of the CDR3: TGTGCCAGCAACAGGATGGCAGATACGCAGTATTTT.

V is TRBV4-2 and J is TRBJ2-7, with D maybe TRBD2 (5 bases). Per germline, CDR1 LGHNA and CDR2 YNFKEQ. Trimming removed 1 base at V and 2 bases at J, with 12 bases between. CDR3 length: 15 amino acids. CDR3: CASSQVWRAAYEQYF. The DNA for the CDR3 is TGTGCCAGCAGCCAAGTCTGGCGGGCCGCCTACGAGCAGTACTTC.

V is TRBV7-9 and J is TRBJ2-4; 9 bases align to TRBD1. The trim removed 4 bases at V and 3 bases at J, leaving 7 bases unmatched. Germline V gene sequence: CDR1 SEHNR, CDR2 FQNEAQ (reference sequence). CDR3 length: 16 amino acids. The CDR3 is CASSSRDRVGKNIQYF. CDR3 DNA: TGTGCCAGCAGCTCTCGGGACAGGGTTGGCAAAAACATTCAGTACTTC.

The rearrangement uses TRBV5-6 and TRBJ1-1; D gene ambiguous. V was cut by 1 base and J by 0 bases, with 10 bases left in between. The CDR3 has 15 residues. CDR1 is SGHDT, CDR2 YYEEEE, per germline. The CDR3, as DNA: TGTGCCAGCAGCTTGCCCCCCCAAGTGAACACTGAAGCTTTCTTT. Translated: CASSLPPQVNTEAFF.

This chain links TRBV18 with TRBJ2-3, with 7 bases fitting TRBD1. The junction had 7 bases not matched to a gene; V was cut back by 2 bases and J by 5 bases. The CDR3 is made up of 15 amino acids. Germline CDR1 is KGHSH and CDR2 is LQKENI. The CDR3 DNA follows: TGTGCCAGCTCACCAGGAGACAGGGTTTTAGATACGCAGTATTTT. Its translation is CASSPGDRVLDTQYF. Full variable domain (remainder filled in from reference TRBV18 and TRBJ2-3): NAGVMQNPRHLVRRRGQEARLRCSPMKGHSHVYWYRQLPEEGLKFMVYLQKENIIDESGMPKERFSAEFPKEGPSILRIQQVVRGDSAAYFCASSPGDRVLDTQYFGPGTRLTVL.

The chain joins TRBV11-3 to TRBJ2-7; D perhaps matches TRBD2 (6 bases). In germline, CDR1 is SGHNT, CDR2 YENEEA. V was shortened by 5 bases and J by 3 bases, with 14 bases between the two germline ends. This CDR3 region has 14 residues. CDR3 residues: CASSLGLYIYEQYF. CDR3 coding DNA: TGTGCCAGCAGCCTTGGACTATATATCTACGAGCAGTACTTC.

The chain couples TRBV4-1 to TRBJ2-1; TRBD2 agrees at 8 bases. This CDR3 is built from 16 residues. Germline-derived CDR1 and CDR2 are MGHRA and YSYEKL. Losses at the gene ends were 0 bases for V and 8 bases for J; bases not matched to a gene: 9. The CDR3 sequence is CASSQDRAGAQDEQFF. In nucleotides, the CDR3 is TGCGCCAGCAGCCAAGATCGAGCGGGGGCCCAGGATGAGCAGTTCTTC.

The CDR3 DNA follows: TGTGCCAGCAGCCGGCCAGAAAGCCACAGGGCCGCCCTCCACTTT. Its protein product is CASSRPESHRAALHF. The chain has TRBV5-6 and TRBJ1-6, with D possibly TRBD1 on 6 matching bases. V was shortened by 4 bases and J by 14 bases, with 22 bases between the two germline ends. The germline V gene encodes CDR1 SGHDT and CDR2 YYEEEE. The CDR3 length is 15 residues.

The table lists this clone with a few counts. This rearrangement joins TRBV19 to TRBJ2-7; weak D call: TRBD2 (5 bases). The germline CDR1 and CDR2 sequences are LNHDA and SQIVND (reference sequence). Trimming cost V 5 bases and J 4 bases, with 6 bases left between them. The CDR3 has 11 amino acids. The CDR3 is CASSSGYEQYF. For the CDR3, the DNA is TGTGCCAGTAGTTCGGGATACGAGCAGTACTTC.

This clone was found a few times. The chain joins TRBV14 to TRBJ1-1; TRBD1 aligns across 11 bases. CDR3 size: 16 residues. V dropped 6 bases and J dropped 4; count of bases not matched to a gene: 10. In germline, CDR1 is SGHDN, CDR2 FVKESK. CDR3 in amino acids: CASSQRTGTGGTEAFF. As DNA, the CDR3 is TGTGCCAGCAGTCAGAGGACGGGGACAGGGGGCACTGAAGCTTTCTTT.

In DNA, the CDR3 is TGTGCCAGTAGTATCAACGGGATTAACTACAATGAGCAGTTCTTC. Protein: CASSINGINYNEQFF. The chain carries TRBV19 and TRBJ2-1; possible D gene TRBD2, 5 bases. CDR3 size: 15 residues. The V gene's germline CDR1 is LNHDA and CDR2 SQIVND (reference sequence). V gave up 3 bases and J gave up 3 bases, with 12 bases separating them.

The chain employs TRBV30 and TRBJ1-1, with TRBD1 as a possible D gene (5 bases). V was cut by 3 bases and J by 2 bases, with 13 bases left in between. This CDR3 has 14 residues. Looked up from germline, CDR1 is GTSNPN and CDR2 is SVGIG (reference sequence). The CDR3 here is CAWSRQILNTEAFF. The CDR3 bases are TGTGCCTGGAGCCGACAGATATTAAACACTGAAGCTTTCTTT. Complete variable domain (other parts from reference TRBV30 and TRBJ1-1): SQTIHQWPATLVQPVGSPLSLECTVEGTSNPNLYWYRQAAGRGLQLLFYSVGIGQISSEVPQNLSASRPQDRQFILSSKKLLLSDSGFYLCAWSRQILNTEAFFGQGTRLTVV.

V gene TRBV12-5 combines with J gene TRBJ1-1; D is uncertain. In germline, CDR1 is LGHNT, CDR2 FRNRAP. V was trimmed by 7 bases and J by 1 base, leaving 10 bases between them. This CDR3 contains 13 residues. CDR3 loop: CASARKPNTEAFF. Here the CDR3 DNA reads TGTGCTAGTGCCAGAAAACCGAACACTGAAGCTTTCTTT.

As to this clone: The junction shows a germline mismatch at one end, possibly a read error. This chain uses TRBV7-7 with TRBJ1-4; D perhaps matches TRBD1 (6 bases). Germline CDR1 SSHAT, CDR2 FNYEAQ (reference sequence). This CDR3 is built from 15 residues. The CDR3 reads CASSPLGGPGEKLFF. For the CDR3, the DNA is TGTGCTAGCAGCCCCCTGGGGGGGCCGGGTGAAAAACTGTTTTTT.

This clone has only a few counts. The rearrangement links TRBV27 to TRBJ2-3; 8 positions agree with TRBD2. CDR1 is MNHEY, CDR2 SMNVEV, per germline (reference sequence). The trim removed 3 bases at V and 2 bases at J, leaving 7 bases unmatched. The CDR3 length is 16 residues. In DNA, the CDR3 is TGTGCCAGCAGTTTCTCGCTAGCGGGTTACACAGATACGCAGTATTTT. Residues: CASSFSLAGYTDTQYF.

The chain recombines TRBV28 with TRBJ1-3; perhaps TRBD1 as D (6 bases). The CDR3 contains 16 residues. Trimming removed 5 bases from V and 2 bases from J, with 16 bases in between. In germline, CDR1 is MDHEN, CDR2 SYDVKM. CDR3 coding DNA: TGTGCCAGCAGTACCCGTGAAGGGGGAGCTGGAAACACCATATATTTT. Translation: CASSTREGGAGNTIYF.

The rearrangement links TRBV6-1 to TRBJ2-3, with D possibly matching TRBD1 (5 bases). V was shortened by 1 base and J by 4 bases, with 12 bases between the two germline ends. The germline gives CDR1 MNHNS, CDR2 SASEGT. The CDR3 contains 15 residues. CDR3 sequence (DNA): TGTGCCAGCAGTGAAGTTGGCAGGGTCTCAGATACGCAGTATTTT. This translates into CASSEVGRVSDTQYF.

The table lists this clone with a count of one. CDR3 sequence (DNA): TGTGCCAGCTCGCCAATCCGGGACCGACAAATTGGAGAGACCCAGTACTTC. The encoded protein is CASSPIRDRQIGETQYF. This rearrangement joins TRBV18 to TRBJ2-5, with D possibly being TRBD1 or TRBD2 (5 bases each). Trimming removed 6 bases from V and 4 bases from J, with 24 bases in between. Germline CDR1 is KGHSH and CDR2 is LQKENI. The CDR3 spans 17 residues. The whole variable domain, filled in from reference TRBV18 and TRBJ2-5, reads NAGVMQNPRHLVRRRGQEARLRCSPMKGHSHVYWYRQLPEEGLKFMVYLQKENIIDESGMPKERFSAEFPKEGPSILRIQQVVRGDSAAYFCASSPIRDRQIGETQYFGPGTRLLVL.

The chain recombines TRBV6-4 with TRBJ1-2, with 7 bases fitting TRBD1. The V gene end was trimmed by 4 bases and the J gene end by 4 bases; junction bases not matched to a gene: 3. This CDR3 comprises 13 residues. The V gene's germline CDR1 is MRHNA and CDR2 SNTAGT. The CDR3 DNA reads TGTGCCAGCAGTGCCTCAGGGGGCTATGGCTACACCTTC. Its translation: CASSASGGYGYTF.

The rearrangement joins TRBV19 to TRBJ2-7; 8 bases match TRBD2. The CDR3 extends over 15 amino acids. The trim removed 5 bases at V and 6 bases at J, leaving 12 bases unmatched. Germline V gene sequence: CDR1 LNHDA, CDR2 SQIVND (reference sequence). The CDR3 coding sequence is TGTGCCAGTAGTTCGACCGGGACTAGTCCTAGCGAGCAGTACTTC. It encodes CASSSTGTSPSEQYF.

The chain uses TRBV27 and TRBJ1-1, with 9 bases aligning to TRBD1. The germline CDR1 and CDR2 sequences are MNHEY and SMNVEV (reference sequence). This CDR3 is 14 amino acids long. J gave up 5 bases and V 3 bases, and 4 bases lay outside the gene matches. The CDR3 DNA reads as TGTGCCAGCAGTTTGGACAGGGGTCGTACTGAAGCTTTCTTT. Encoded protein: CASSLDRGRTEAFF.

This chain links TRBV7-2 with TRBJ2-3; TRBD1 matches 8 bases. The CDR3 spans 16 residues. CDR1 is SGHTA, CDR2 FQGNSA, per germline. V was pared by 0 bases and J by 3 bases, with 5 bases of the junction left unmatched. Written as DNA, the CDR3 is TGTGCCAGCAGCTTAGCGAACAGGGGGTTGACAGATACGCAGTATTTT. Translating gives CASSLANRGLTDTQYF. Full variable domain (rest looked up from reference TRBV7-2 and TRBJ2-3): GAGVSQSPSNKVTEKGKDVELRCDPISGHTALYWYRQSLGQGLEFLIYFQGNSAPDKSGLPSDRFSAERTGGSVSTLTIQRTQQEDSAVYLCASSLANRGLTDTQYFGPGTRLTVL.

This chain joins TRBV9 and TRBJ1-1, with D possibly being TRBD1 (5 bases). Trimming pared 0 bases from V and 1 base from J, leaving 10 bases between. The CDR3 is 15 residues long. The germline V gene encodes CDR1 SGDLS and CDR2 YYNGEE. The CDR3 DNA reads TGTGCCAGCAGCGTAGAAATGGGGCGGAACACTGAAGCTTTCTTT. Encoded protein: CASSVEMGRNTEAFF.

The rearrangement uses TRBV7-3 and TRBJ2-7; no firm D call. Germline-derived CDR1 and CDR2 are SGHTA and FQGTGA. The CDR3 covers 13 residues. Deletions cut 1 base from V and 7 bases from J, with 11 bases between. CDR3 amino acids: CASSLNRHREQYF. In DNA form, the CDR3 reads TGTGCCAGCAGCTTAAATAGGCACCGAGAGCAGTACTTC.

The V and J genes are TRBV7-8 and TRBJ2-7, with 11 positions matching TRBD1. The CDR3 is 15 residues long. Trimming at V came to 3 bases and at J to 2 bases, leaving 3 bases not matched to a gene. In germline, CDR1 is SGHVS, CDR2 FQNEAQ. Here the CDR3 reads CASSFRDRGTYEQYF. The DNA of the CDR3 is TGTGCCAGCAGCTTCCGGGACAGGGGGACCTACGAGCAGTACTTC.

The gene calls are TRBV7-2 and TRBJ2-7, with 7 bases that match TRBD1. V lost 3 bases to trimming and J lost 7 bases; unmatched junction nucleotides: 6. Looked up from germline, CDR1 is SGHTA and CDR2 is FQGNSA. The CDR3 has 13 residues. The DNA of the CDR3 is TGTGCCAGCAGCTTCAGGGGGTCGGGGGAGCAGTACTTC. Amino acids: CASSFRGSGEQYF.